This TCR beta chain emerged from a study of CD8 T cells in Susac syndrome. Roughly 0.45 to 1 ug RNA was reverse transcribed with random hexamers. The immunoSEQ assay covered 54 Vbeta and 13 Jbeta segments for CDR3. TCRdb re-called the immunoSEQ multiplex PCR reads through MiXCR, storing one row per CDR3 protein. The repertoire holds 95,000 or so distinct CDR3 sequences, with roughly 91% as singletons. In blood CD8+ and CD4+ T cells, TCR beta underwent sequencing. While CD8+ and CD4+ T cells were isolated negatively, TEMRA cells were enriched by FACS. Deletions cut 1 base from V and 1 base from J, with 8 bases between. This CDR3 contains 16 residues. Germline V gene lookup returns CDR1 MNHNS and CDR2 SASEGT. For this clonotype: As yet, its antigen is unknown.

Overall study findings and caveats: The authors acknowledged that the study's TCR sequencing and HLA analysis involved relatively few individuals.

Input material: CD8+ T cells from PBMCs. The chain joins TRBV6-1 to TRBJ2-6; the D gene is possibly TRBD1 (5 bases). This sequence was found in a human donor in good health. In DNA, the CDR3 is TGTGCCAGCAGTGAAGGTGCAGGGTCTGGGGCCAACGTCCTGACTTTC. Encoded protein: CASSEGAGSGANVLTF.